The 7 T cell receptor beta chains below were found in one sample sequenced in a study of T cell responses to AZD1222 COVID-19 vaccine. Assay used: immunoSEQ multiplex PCR; TCRdb lists only in-frame clones, some missing. Here the sample spans 100,000 to 150,000 clones, approximately 90% being singletons. The sequences come from peripheral blood, collected on day 0 of AZD1222 vaccination. The receptors come from an adult in good health.

This rearrangement joins TRBV11-3 to TRBJ2-7; 11 nucleotides align to TRBD2. CDR3 length equals 16 residues. Germline V gene lookup returns CDR1 SGHNT and CDR2 YENEEA. With V trimmed by 1 base and J by 4 bases, 6 bases remained unmatched. CDR3 coding DNA: TGTGCCAGCAGCTTAGTTGGGGGACTAGCGGTGTACGAGCAGTACTTC. This encodes CASSLVGGLAVYEQYF.

The gene calls are TRBV3-1 (or the pseudogene TRBV3-2) and TRBJ2-7; TRBD2 matches 13 bases. Germline values: CDR1 LGHDT, CDR2 YNNKEL (reference sequence). The length of the CDR3 is 17 residues. J was trimmed by 1 base and V by 8 bases; bases with no gene match: 11. CDR3 protein: CASLGPGLAGFSYEQYF. The CDR3 DNA reads as TGTGCCAGCTTAGGACCGGGACTAGCGGGATTTTCCTACGAGCAGTACTTC.

In its sample, this clone was seen a few times. The rearrangement joins TRBV2 to TRBJ1-2; the D gene is possibly TRBD1 (5 bases). V dropped 2 bases and J dropped 5 bases, with 12 bases sitting between them. The CDR3 loop spans 14 amino acids. Looked up from germline, CDR1 is SNHLY and CDR2 is FYNNEI. The CDR3 DNA reads TGTGCCAGCAGTGAAAGGGAAGGGACGTATGGCTACACCTTC. Its protein is CASSEREGTYGYTF. Combining the CDR3 with reference TRBV2 and TRBJ1-2 gives the whole variable domain EPEVTQTPSHQVTQMGQEVILRCVPISNHLYFYWYRQILGQKVEFLVSFYNNEISEKSEIFDDQFSVERPDGSNFTLKIRSTKLEDSAMYFCASSEREGTYGYTFGSGTRLTVV.

The chain employs TRBV5-1 and TRBJ2-1; D unclear. Trimming removed 0 bases from V and 5 bases from J, with 12 bases in between. The CDR3 runs 15 residues. Germline V CDR1 and CDR2: SGHRS, YFSETQ. The CDR3 bases are TGCGCCAGCAGCTTGGCCCTACAGCGAAACAATGAGCAGTTCTTC. Translating it yields CASSLALQRNNEQFF.

The chain couples TRBV5-4 to TRBJ1-6; TRBD1 might be the D (6 bases). Germline assignment: CDR1 SGHNT and CDR2 YYREEE (reference sequence). This CDR3 contains 13 residues. V gave up 5 bases and J gave up 9 bases, with 12 bases separating them. The CDR3 spells CASSRDIASPLHF. CDR3 bases: TGTGCCAGCAGTAGGGACATTGCTTCACCCCTCCACTTT.

V and J are TRBV18 and TRBJ2-7; 9 bases are shared with TRBD2. V shed 2 bases, J shed 1 base, and the junction held 3 bases outside the gene matches. Germline CDR1 is KGHSH and CDR2 is LQKENI. The CDR3 loop spans 15 amino acids. For the CDR3, the DNA is TGTGCCAGCTCACCAGCGGGAGGGCCTTCCTACGAGCAGTACTTC. It encodes CASSPAGGPSYEQYF.

The V call is TRBV6-6, the J call TRBJ2-7, with 10 nucleotides matching TRBD1. Germline trimming cut 5 bases from V and 4 bases from J; bases unmatched to any gene: 8. The CDR3 runs 15 residues. The germline V gene has CDR1 MNHNY and CDR2 SVGAGI (reference sequence). Here the CDR3 reads CASSTGTGEYYEQYF. DNA of the CDR3: TGTGCCAGCAGTACCGGGACAGGGGAATATTACGAGCAGTACTTC.